This is a list of T cell receptor beta chains from one sample in a study of shared clonotypes between healthy human individuals. This table comes from immunoSEQ multiplex PCR, and its TCRdb copy is limited to in-frame clones, with some not included. The sample has approximately 480,000 clones; 60% to 80% are singletons. Sample: PBMCs. These TCRs come from a woman in her forties in good health. Some clones in this sample may be carry-over from other donors' samples. CDR3s leave out the opening cysteine and the closing phenylalanine or tryptophan. Each record gives: V gene, CDR3 protein.

>TRBV6-1
ASSRAGTVDYEQY
>TRBV11-3
ASSPDSGYEQY
>TRBV5-4
ASSLGGKETQY
>TRBV5-4
ASSLDFQETQY
>TRBV7-2
ASSPKSGRPQH
>TRBV30
AWSSTSYEQY
>TRBV28
ASRDRGSPGELF
>TRBV4-2
ASSPVAVPNEQY
>TRBV27
ASSLSGSRGYT
>TRBV2
ASSGGGGQETQY
>TRBV5-4
ASSLGGLLSSYEQY
>TRBV7-2
ASSSVGVEQF
>TRBV12-5
ASGLVLGQRNYGYT
>TRBV19
ASSSSFGTQY
>TRBV5-4
ASSPAGDGETQY
>TRBV9
ASSERGTQQREQF
>TRBV15
ATSPLAGFTDTQY
>TRBV15
ATSRVLGETQY
>TRBV2
ASSPQTYEQY
>TRBV7-2
ASSPQGGETQY
>TRBV30
AWSGVGQGQETQY
>TRBV14
ASSQDRGGLSTEAF
>TRBV30
AFGGFEQY
>TRBV7-9
ASSLGGAENYGYT
>TRBV28
ASSLRPNEKLF
>TRBV11-2
ASSLGFAGTGELF
>TRBV4-2
ASSQDRQRAKNIQY
>TRBV28
ASSYGRGPRFSREQY
>TRBV11-1
ASSLQGPPDEQY
>TRBV5-1
ASSPDSGNTIY
>TRBV6-5
ASSYTGQGSYNEQF
>TRBV10-3
AISDGVGADTQY
>TRBV7-3
ASSVDRSGANVLT
>TRBV7-2
ASSSGTADTQY
>TRBV7-2
ASSLVGRRTDTQY
>TRBV7-3
ASSLDRDYYEQY
>TRBV28
ASKTGDAGELF
>TRBV6-6
ASSKDAYYGYT
>TRBV27
ASSDSGPYNTEAF
>TRBV15
ATSRVVGSSTHEQY
>TRBV27
ASRQGRAYEQY
>TRBV6-1
ASSESISKYNEQF